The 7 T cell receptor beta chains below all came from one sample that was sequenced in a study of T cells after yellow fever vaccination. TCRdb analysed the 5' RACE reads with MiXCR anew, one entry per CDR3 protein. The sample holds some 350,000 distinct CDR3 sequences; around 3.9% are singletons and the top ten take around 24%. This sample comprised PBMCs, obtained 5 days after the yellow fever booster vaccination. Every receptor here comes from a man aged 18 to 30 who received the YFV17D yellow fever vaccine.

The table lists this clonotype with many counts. CDR3 sequence: CASSYVGDTQYF. The DNA of the CDR3 is TGTGCCAGCAGTTACGTCGGGGATACGCAGTATTTT. This rearrangement joins TRBV28 to TRBJ2-3, with D uncertain. The CDR3 contains 12 residues. Germline CDR1 reads MDHEN; CDR2 reads SYDVKM. The ends were cut back, 4 bases at V and 6 bases at J, with 8 bases in the middle.

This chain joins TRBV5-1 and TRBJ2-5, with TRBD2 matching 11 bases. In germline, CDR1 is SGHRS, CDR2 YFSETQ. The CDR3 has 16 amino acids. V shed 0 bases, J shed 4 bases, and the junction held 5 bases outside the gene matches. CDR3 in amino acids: CASSLGLAGGGETQYF. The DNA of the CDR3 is TGCGCCAGCAGCTTGGGCCTAGCGGGGGGTGGAGAGACCCAGTACTTC.

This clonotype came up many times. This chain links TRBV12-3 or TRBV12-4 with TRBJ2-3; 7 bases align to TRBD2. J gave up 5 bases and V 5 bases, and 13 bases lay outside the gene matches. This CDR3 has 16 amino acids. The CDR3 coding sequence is TGTGCCAGCAGTCCCGTTCTGGGGGGGGTGAAAGATACGCAGTATTTT. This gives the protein CASSPVLGGVKDTQYF.

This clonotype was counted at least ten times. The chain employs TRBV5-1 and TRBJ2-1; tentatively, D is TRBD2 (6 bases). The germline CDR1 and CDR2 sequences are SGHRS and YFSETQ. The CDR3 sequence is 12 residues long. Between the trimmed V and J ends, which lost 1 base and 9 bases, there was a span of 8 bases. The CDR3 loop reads CASSLPGVEQFF. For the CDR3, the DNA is TGCGCCAGCAGCTTGCCGGGGGTTGAGCAGTTCTTC.

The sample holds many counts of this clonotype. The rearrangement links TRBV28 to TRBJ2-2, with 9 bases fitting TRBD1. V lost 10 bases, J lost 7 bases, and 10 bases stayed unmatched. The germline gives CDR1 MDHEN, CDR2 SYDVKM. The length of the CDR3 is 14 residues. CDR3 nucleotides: TGTGCCACCCCCGGGACAGGGAAGGGCGGGGAGCTGTTTTTT. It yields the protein CATPGTGKGGELFF.

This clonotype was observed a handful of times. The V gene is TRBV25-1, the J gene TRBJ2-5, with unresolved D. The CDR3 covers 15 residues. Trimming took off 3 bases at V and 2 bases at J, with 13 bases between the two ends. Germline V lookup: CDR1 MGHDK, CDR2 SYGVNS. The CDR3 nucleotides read TGTGCCAGCAGTGACGCTACAAACCTTCAAGAGACCCAGTACTTC. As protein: CASSDATNLQETQYF.

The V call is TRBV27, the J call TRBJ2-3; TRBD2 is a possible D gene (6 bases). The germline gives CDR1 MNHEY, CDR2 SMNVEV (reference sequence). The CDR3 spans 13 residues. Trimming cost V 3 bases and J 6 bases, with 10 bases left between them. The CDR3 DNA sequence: TGTGCCAGCAGTTTTCCGGGACTGGATACGCAGTATTTT. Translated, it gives CASSFPGLDTQYF.